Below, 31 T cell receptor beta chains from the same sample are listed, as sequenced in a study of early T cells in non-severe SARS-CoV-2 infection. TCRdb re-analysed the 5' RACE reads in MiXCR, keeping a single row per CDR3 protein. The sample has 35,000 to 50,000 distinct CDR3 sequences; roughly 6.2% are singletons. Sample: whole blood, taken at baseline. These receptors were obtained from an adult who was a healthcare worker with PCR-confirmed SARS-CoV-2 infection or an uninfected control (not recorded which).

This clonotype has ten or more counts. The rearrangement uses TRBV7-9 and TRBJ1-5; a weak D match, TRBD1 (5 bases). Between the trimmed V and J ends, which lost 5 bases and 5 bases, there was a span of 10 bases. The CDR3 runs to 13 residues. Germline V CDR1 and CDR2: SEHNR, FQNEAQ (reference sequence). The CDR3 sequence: CASSPTGDQPQHF. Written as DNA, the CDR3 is TGTGCCAGCAGCCCCACGGGGGATCAGCCCCAGCATTTT.

CDR3 sequence (DNA): TGTGCCAGCAGCTTAGGGGCGTCCTACAATGAGCAGTTCTTC. Amino acid sequence: CASSLGASYNEQFF. The V and J genes are TRBV7-9 and TRBJ2-1; no clear D. The CDR3 totals 14 residues. V lost 1 base to trimming and J lost 1 base, with 5 bases between them. The V gene's germline CDR1 is SEHNR and CDR2 FQNEAQ (reference sequence).

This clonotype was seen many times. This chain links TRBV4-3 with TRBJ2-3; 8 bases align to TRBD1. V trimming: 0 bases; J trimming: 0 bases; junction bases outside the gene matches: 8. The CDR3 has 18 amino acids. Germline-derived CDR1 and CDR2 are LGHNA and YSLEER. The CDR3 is CASSQERNRGTSTDTQYF. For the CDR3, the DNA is TGCGCCAGCAGCCAAGAAAGGAACAGGGGGACCAGCACAGATACGCAGTATTTT.

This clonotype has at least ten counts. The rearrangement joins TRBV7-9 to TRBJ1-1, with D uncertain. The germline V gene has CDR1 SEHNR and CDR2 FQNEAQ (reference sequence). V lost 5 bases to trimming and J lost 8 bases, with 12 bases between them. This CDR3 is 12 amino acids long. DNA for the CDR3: TGTGCCAGCAGCCAAAGAGTCCGGGAAGCTTTCTTT. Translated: CASSQRVREAFF.

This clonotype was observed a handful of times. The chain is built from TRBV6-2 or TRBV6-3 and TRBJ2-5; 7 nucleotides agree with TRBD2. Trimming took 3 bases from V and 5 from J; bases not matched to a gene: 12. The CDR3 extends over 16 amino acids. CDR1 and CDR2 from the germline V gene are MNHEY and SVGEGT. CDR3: CASSYLGAGRTETQYF. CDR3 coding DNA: TGTGCCAGCAGTTATTTGGGAGCGGGGCGCACGGAGACCCAGTACTTC.

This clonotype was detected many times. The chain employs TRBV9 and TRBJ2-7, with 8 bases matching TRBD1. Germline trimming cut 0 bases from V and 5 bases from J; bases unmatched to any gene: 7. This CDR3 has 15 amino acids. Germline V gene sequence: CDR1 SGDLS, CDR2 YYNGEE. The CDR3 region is CASSVVGTGADEQYF. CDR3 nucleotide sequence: TGTGCCAGCAGCGTAGTGGGGACAGGAGCTGACGAGCAGTACTTC.

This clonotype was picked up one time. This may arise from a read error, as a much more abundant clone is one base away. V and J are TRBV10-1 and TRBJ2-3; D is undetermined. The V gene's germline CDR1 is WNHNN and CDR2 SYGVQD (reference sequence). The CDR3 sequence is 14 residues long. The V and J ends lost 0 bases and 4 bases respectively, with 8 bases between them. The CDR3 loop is CASSESAVADTQYF. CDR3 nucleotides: TGCGCCAGCAGTGAGTCCGCGGTCGCAGATACGCAGTATTTT.

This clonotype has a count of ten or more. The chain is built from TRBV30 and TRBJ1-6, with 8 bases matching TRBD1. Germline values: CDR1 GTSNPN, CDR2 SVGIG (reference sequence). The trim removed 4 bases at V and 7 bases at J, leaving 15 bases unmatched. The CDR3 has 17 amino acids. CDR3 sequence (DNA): TGTGCCTGGAACCGGGACTCCAACAGGGGGATGAATTCACCCCTCCACTTT. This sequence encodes CAWNRDSNRGMNSPLHF.

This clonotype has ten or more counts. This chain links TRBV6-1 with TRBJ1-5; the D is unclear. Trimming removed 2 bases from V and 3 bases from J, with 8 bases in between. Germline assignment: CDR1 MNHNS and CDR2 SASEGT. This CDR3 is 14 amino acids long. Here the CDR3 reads CASSEMPHNQPQHF. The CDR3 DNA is TGTGCCAGCAGTGAAATGCCACACAATCAGCCCCAGCATTTT.

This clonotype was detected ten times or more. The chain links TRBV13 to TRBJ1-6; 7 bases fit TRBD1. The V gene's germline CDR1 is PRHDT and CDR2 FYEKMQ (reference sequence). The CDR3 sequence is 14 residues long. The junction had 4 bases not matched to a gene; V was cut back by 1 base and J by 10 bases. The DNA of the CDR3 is TGTGCCAGCAGCTTAGAAGGGGGCGGCTCACCCCTCCACTTT. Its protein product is CASSLEGGGSPLHF.

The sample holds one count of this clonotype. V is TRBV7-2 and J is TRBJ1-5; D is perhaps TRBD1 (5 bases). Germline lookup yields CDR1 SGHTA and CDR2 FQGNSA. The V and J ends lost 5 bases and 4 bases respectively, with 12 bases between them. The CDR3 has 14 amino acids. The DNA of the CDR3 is TGTGCCAGCAGCGGCGGGACGGTGAATCAGCCCCAGCATTTT. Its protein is CASSGGTVNQPQHF.

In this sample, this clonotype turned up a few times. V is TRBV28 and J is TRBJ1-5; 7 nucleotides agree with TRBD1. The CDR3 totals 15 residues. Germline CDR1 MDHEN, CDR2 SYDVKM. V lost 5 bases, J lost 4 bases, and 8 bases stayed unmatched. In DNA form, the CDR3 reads TGTGCCAGCAGTCTCCCGACAGGGAGGAATCAGCCCCAGCATTTT. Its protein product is CASSLPTGRNQPQHF.

The CDR3 is CASSLTDYRGTEAFF. CDR3 DNA: TGTGCCAGCAGCTTAACAGATTACAGGGGCACTGAAGCTTTCTTT. The gene calls are TRBV5-5 and TRBJ1-1; 7 bases map to TRBD1. The CDR3 is made up of 15 amino acids. J gave up 4 bases and V 2 bases, and 8 bases lay outside the gene matches. Germline V lookup: CDR1 SGHKS, CDR2 YYEKEE (reference sequence).

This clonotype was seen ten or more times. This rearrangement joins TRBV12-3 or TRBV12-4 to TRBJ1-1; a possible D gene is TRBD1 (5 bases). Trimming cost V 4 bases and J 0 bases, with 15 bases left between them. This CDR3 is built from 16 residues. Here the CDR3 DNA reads TGTGCCAGCAGTTACGGGACGCGATTAATGAACACTGAAGCTTTCTTT. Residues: CASSYGTRLMNTEAFF.

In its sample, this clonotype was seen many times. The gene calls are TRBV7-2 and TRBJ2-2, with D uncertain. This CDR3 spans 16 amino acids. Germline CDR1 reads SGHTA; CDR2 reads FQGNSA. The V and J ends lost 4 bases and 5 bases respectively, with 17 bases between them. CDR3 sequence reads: CASSSIRPGRTGELFF. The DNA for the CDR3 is TGTGCCAGCAGCTCGATACGCCCCGGTCGAACCGGGGAGCTGTTTTTT. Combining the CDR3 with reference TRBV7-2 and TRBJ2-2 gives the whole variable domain GAGVSQSPSNKVTEKGKDVELRCDPISGHTALYWYRQSLGQGLEFLIYFQGNSAPDKSGLPSDRFSAERTGGSVSTLTIQRTQQEDSAVYLCASSSIRPGRTGELFFGEGSRLTVL.

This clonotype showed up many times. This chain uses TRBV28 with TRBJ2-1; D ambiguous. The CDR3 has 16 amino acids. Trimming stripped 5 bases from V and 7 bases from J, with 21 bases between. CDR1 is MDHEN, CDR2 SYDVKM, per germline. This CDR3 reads CASSPQPGLNLNEQFF. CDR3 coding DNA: TGTGCCAGCAGTCCACAGCCGGGCCTGAACCTGAATGAGCAGTTCTTC.

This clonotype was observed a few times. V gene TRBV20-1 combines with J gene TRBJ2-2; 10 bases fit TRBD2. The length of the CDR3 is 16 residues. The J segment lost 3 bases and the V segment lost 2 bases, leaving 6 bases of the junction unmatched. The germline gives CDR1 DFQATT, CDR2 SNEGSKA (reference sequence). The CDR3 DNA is TGCAGTGCTAGACCCCCGGGACTAGCGCACACCGGGGAGCTGTTTTTT. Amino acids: CSARPPGLAHTGELFF.

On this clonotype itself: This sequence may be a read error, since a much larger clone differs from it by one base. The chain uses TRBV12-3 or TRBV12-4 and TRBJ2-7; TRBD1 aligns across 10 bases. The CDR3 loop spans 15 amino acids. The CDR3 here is CASGFGQGDPYEQYF. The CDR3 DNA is TGTGCCAGCGGTTTTGGACAGGGGGACCCCTACGAGCAGTACTTC.

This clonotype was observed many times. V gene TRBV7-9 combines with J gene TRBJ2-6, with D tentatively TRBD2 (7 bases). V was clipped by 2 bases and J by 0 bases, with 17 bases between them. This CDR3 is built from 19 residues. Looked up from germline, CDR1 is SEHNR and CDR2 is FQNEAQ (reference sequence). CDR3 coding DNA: TGTGCCAGCAGCTTAATTTGGGGGGGCCCCTCCTCTGGGGCCAACGTCCTGACTTTC. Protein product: CASSLIWGGPSSGANVLTF. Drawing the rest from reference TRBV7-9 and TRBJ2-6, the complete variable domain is DTGVSQNPRHKITKRGQNVTFRCDPISEHNRLYWYRQTLGQGPEFLTYFQNEAQLEKSRLLSDRFSAERPKGSFSTLEIQRTEQGDSAMYLCASSLIWGGPSSGANVLTFGAGSRLTVL.

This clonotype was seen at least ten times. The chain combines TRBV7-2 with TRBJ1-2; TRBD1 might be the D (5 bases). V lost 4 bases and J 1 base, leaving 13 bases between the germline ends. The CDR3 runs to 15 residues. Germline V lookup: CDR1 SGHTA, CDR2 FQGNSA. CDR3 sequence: CASSSQGGSNYGYTF. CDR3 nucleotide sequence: TGTGCCAGCAGCTCTCAGGGAGGCAGTAACTATGGCTACACCTTC.

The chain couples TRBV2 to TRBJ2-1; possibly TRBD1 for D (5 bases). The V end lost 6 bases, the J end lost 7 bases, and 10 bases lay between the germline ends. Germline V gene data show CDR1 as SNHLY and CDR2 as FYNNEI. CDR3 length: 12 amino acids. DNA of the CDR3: TGTGCCAGCAGAAAACAGGTTAATGAGCAGTTCTTC. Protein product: CASRKQVNEQFF. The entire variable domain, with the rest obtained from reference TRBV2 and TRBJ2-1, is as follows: EPEVTQTPSHQVTQMGQEVILRCVPISNHLYFYWYRQILGQKVEFLVSFYNNEISEKSEIFDDQFSVERPDGSNFTLKIRSTKLEDSAMYFCASRKQVNEQFFGPGTRLTVL.

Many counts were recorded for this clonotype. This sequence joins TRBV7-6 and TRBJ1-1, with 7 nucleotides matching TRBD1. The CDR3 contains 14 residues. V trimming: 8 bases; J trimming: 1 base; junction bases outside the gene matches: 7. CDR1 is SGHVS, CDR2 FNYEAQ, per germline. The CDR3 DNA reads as TGTGCCAGCTCTACCGGACAGGAGAACACTGAAGCTTTCTTT. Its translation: CASSTGQENTEAFF.

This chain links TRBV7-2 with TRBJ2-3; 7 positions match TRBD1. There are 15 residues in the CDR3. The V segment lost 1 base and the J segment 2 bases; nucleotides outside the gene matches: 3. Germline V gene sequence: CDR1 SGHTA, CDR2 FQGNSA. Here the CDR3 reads CASSLGGQVTDTQYF. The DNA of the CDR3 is TGTGCCAGCAGCTTAGGAGGACAGGTCACAGATACGCAGTATTTT.

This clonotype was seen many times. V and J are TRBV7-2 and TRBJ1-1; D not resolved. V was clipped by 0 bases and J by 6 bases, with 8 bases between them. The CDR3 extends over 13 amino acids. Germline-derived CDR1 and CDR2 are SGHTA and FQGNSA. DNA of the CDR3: TGTGCCAGCAGCTTAGCGGAGTATGCTGAAGCTTTCTTT. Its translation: CASSLAEYAEAFF.

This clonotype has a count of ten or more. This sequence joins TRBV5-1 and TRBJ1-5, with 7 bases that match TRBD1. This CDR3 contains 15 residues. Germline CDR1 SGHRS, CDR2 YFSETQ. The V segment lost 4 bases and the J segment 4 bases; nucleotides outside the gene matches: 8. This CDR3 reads CASSPDWDRNQPQHF. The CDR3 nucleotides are TGCGCCAGCAGCCCGGACTGGGACAGAAATCAGCCCCAGCATTTT. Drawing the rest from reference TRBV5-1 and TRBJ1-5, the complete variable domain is KAGVTQTPRYLIKTRGQQVTLSCSPISGHRSVSWYQQTPGQGLQFLFEYFSETQRNKGNFPGRFSGRQFSNSRSEMNVSTLELGDSALYLCASSPDWDRNQPQHFGDGTRLSIL.

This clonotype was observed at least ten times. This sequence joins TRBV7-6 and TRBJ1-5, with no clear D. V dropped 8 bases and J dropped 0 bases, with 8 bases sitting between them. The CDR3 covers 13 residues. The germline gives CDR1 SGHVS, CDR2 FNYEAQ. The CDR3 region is CASVSYSNQPQHF. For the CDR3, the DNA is TGTGCCAGCGTCAGCTATAGCAATCAGCCCCAGCATTTT.

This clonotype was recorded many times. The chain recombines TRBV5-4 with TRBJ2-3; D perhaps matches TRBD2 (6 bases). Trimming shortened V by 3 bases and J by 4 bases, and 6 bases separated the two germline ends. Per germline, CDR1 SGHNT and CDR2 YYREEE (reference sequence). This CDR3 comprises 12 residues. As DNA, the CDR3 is TGTGCCAGCAGCTGGGACTCAGATACGCAGTATTTT. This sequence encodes CASSWDSDTQYF.

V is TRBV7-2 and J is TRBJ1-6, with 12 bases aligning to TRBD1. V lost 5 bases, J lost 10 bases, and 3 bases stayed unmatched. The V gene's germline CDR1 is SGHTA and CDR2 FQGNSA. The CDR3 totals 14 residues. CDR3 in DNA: TGTGCCAGCAGCCCGGGACAGGGGGCATCACCCCTCCACTTT. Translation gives CASSPGQGASPLHF.

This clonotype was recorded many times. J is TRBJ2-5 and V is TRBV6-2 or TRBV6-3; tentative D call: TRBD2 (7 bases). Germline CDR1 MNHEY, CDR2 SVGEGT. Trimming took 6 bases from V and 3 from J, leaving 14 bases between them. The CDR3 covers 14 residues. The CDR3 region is CASRKGGHEETQYF. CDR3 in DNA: TGTGCCAGCAGGAAGGGGGGGCATGAAGAGACCCAGTACTTC.

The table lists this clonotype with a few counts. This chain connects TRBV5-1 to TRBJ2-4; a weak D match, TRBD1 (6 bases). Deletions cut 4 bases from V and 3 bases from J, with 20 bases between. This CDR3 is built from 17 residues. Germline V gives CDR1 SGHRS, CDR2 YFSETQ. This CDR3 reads CASSQRTDRQGKNIQYF. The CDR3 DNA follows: TGCGCCAGCAGCCAGAGGACAGACCGGCAGGGCAAAAACATTCAGTACTTC.

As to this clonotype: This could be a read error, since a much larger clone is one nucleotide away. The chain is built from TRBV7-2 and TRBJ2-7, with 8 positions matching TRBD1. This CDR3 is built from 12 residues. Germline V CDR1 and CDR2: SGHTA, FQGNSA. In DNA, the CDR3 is TGTGTCAGCAGCTCGCAGGGGGCGCGTCAGTACTTC. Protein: CVSSSQGARQYF.